This T cell receptor beta chain originates from a study of shared T cell receptors in the human thymus. There are 17 residues in the CDR3. With 0 bases removed from V and 6 bases from J, the gap between germline ends came to 21 bases. Germline values: CDR1 ENHRY, CDR2 SYGVKD. TCRdb's table, derived via immunoSEQ multiplex PCR, lists solely in-frame clones and lacks some. The sample shows approximately 490,000 clones, approximately 80% of them seen only once. These data were also reused for a study on human thymus T cells. That study reports: The donors were infants in Finland with congenital heart defects, otherwise immunologically healthy. Resections were taken during corrective heart surgery, and the thymus tissue came from these. Within thymic and blood repertoires, V and J gene usage appeared to be biased. Highly overlapping thymic repertoires among unrelated individuals were reported in related research.

The TCR originated in a boy in the first two years of life with a congenital heart defect. The sample consisted of thymocytes. The V call is TRBV10-3, the J call TRBJ2-7; D perhaps matches TRBD2 (6 bases). The CDR3 loop is CAISESGSGPSRGEQYF. As DNA, the CDR3 is TGTGCCATCAGTGAGTCGGGGAGCGGGCCGTCCCGTGGCGAGCAGTACTTC.